This TCR beta chain was recorded in a study of T cells in localized non-small cell lung cancer. The CDR3 has 14 amino acids. V was clipped by 2 bases and J by 5 bases, with 13 bases between them. The germline gives CDR1 SGHRS, CDR2 YFSETQ. Using immunoSEQ multiplex PCR, the repertoire was profiled, and TCRdb retains in-frame clones only, with some absent. The data hold 30,000 to 35,000 clones, with 90% to 95% observed a single time. This sequence originates from a female donor of 60 years or more with stage I lung adenocarcinoma. The V call is TRBV5-1, the J call TRBJ1-1, with D possibly TRBD1 on 5 matching bases. This sample comprised peripheral blood, obtained before any cancer treatment. The CDR3 DNA reads as TGCGCCAGCAGCTTAGCCGGGGGTAGGACTGAAGCTTTCTTT. Translated: CASSLAGGRTEAFF.